The rows below give T cell receptor beta chains drawn from one sample of a study of graft-versus-host responses after intestinal transplantation. The table came from immunoSEQ multiplex PCR; TCRdb's copy has only in-frame clones and leaves some out. Of roughly 97,000 clones listed, 80% to 95% are singletons. The sequencing used PBMCs, collected around 68 weeks after intestinal transplant. Receptors originate from a human patient who received an intestinal transplant, so some T cells may come from the graft donor. The CDR3 runs from the conserved cysteine through the conserved F or W.

j_call: TRBJ2-1
v_call: TRBV2
cdr3_aa: CASRPYRTVSYNEQFF

j_call: TRBJ2-5
v_call: TRBV9
cdr3_aa: CASSVAGTGQETQYF

j_call: TRBJ1-3
v_call: TRBV2
cdr3_aa: CASSSRNTIYF

j_call: TRBJ1-1
v_call: TRBV2
cdr3_aa: CASSRYLNTEAFF

j_call: TRBJ1-4
v_call: TRBV12-5
cdr3_aa: CASGLTGTTNNEKLFF

j_call: TRBJ2-7
v_call: TRBV6-5
cdr3_aa: CASSRTGTDSYEQYF

j_call: TRBJ1-4
v_call: TRBV9
cdr3_aa: CASSVSSRPQSNEKLFF

j_call: TRBJ2-5
v_call: TRBV11-2
cdr3_aa: CASSLAETQYF

j_call: TRBJ2-3
v_call: TRBV7-8
cdr3_aa: CASSTGVGGPDTQYF

j_call: TRBJ2-1
v_call: TRBV9
cdr3_aa: CASSASGVSYNEQFF

j_call: TRBJ1-1
v_call: TRBV7-9
cdr3_aa: CASSLVRVETEAFF

j_call: TRBJ1-5
v_call: TRBV5-1
cdr3_aa: CASSLGRGNQPQHF

j_call: TRBJ2-1
v_call: TRBV2
cdr3_aa: CASSGPTSGANEQFF

j_call: TRBJ1-2
v_call: TRBV10-3
cdr3_aa: CAISDWGMATTF

j_call: TRBJ2-2
v_call: TRBV2
cdr3_aa: CASRGGANTGELFF

j_call: TRBJ2-5
v_call: TRBV5-1
cdr3_aa: CASSGQGAQETQYF

j_call: TRBJ1-6
v_call: TRBV7-2
cdr3_aa: CASSWAETRGSPLHF

j_call: TRBJ1-1
v_call: TRBV6-5
cdr3_aa: CASKTGGRDTEAFF

j_call: TRBJ1-1
v_call: TRBV10-3
cdr3_aa: CAISEGMMNTEAFF

j_call: TRBJ1-2
v_call: TRBV5-1
cdr3_aa: CASSPGQPNYGYTF

j_call: TRBJ2-1
v_call: TRBV25-1
cdr3_aa: CASSEGGGWNEQFF

j_call: TRBJ1-3
v_call: TRBV6-6
cdr3_aa: CASSYVTNGNTIYF

j_call: TRBJ2-7
v_call: TRBV10-3
cdr3_aa: CAIGRGVEQYF

j_call: TRBJ1-2
v_call: TRBV5-4
cdr3_aa: CASSADVYGYTF

j_call: TRBJ2-7
v_call: TRBV5-1
cdr3_aa: CASSPPRDLYEQYF

j_call: TRBJ1-4
v_call: TRBV5-1
cdr3_aa: CASSSGRFYEKLFF

j_call: TRBJ2-7
v_call: TRBV7-8
cdr3_aa: CASSLAGGDRPYEQYF

j_call: TRBJ1-4
v_call: TRBV4-1
cdr3_aa: CASSQAATNEKLFF

j_call: TRBJ2-7
v_call: TRBV7-7
cdr3_aa: CASSLSRDYEQYF

j_call: TRBJ2-3
v_call: TRBV27
cdr3_aa: CASSPHYPDTQYF

j_call: TRBJ1-1
v_call: TRBV5-6
cdr3_aa: CASSWVNTEAFF

j_call: TRBJ2-7
v_call: TRBV11-3
cdr3_aa: CASSLDAGDHEQYF

j_call: TRBJ1-2
v_call: TRBV11-2
cdr3_aa: CASSFGTTGPQGGYTF

j_call: TRBJ1-1
v_call: TRBV18
cdr3_aa: CASSPRAEGTEAFF

j_call: TRBJ2-3
v_call: TRBV2
cdr3_aa: CASGGWGTDTQYF

j_call: TRBJ1-2
v_call: TRBV5-4
cdr3_aa: CASSHDGPTTQYGYTF

j_call: TRBJ1-1
v_call: TRBV16
cdr3_aa: CASSQRHDEAFF

j_call: TRBJ2-3
v_call: TRBV5-1
cdr3_aa: CASSLTGQGADTQYF

j_call: TRBJ1-1
v_call: TRBV18
cdr3_aa: CASSPPGKSTEAFF

j_call: TRBJ1-1
v_call: TRBV5-1
cdr3_aa: CASSQRMNTEAFF

j_call: TRBJ2-5
v_call: TRBV6-1
cdr3_aa: CASSVRTQPWETQYF

j_call: TRBJ1-1
v_call: TRBV14
cdr3_aa: CASSQVGGAGAFF

j_call: TRBJ2-7
v_call: TRBV11-3
cdr3_aa: CASSPYGDAYEQYF

j_call: TRBJ2-5
v_call: TRBV6-5
cdr3_aa: CASSYGAETQYF

j_call: TRBJ2-7
v_call: TRBV6-1
cdr3_aa: CASSEGLGRIYEQYF

j_call: TRBJ1-1
v_call: TRBV7-3
cdr3_aa: CASSLGQGTEAFF

j_call: TRBJ1-1
v_call: TRBV15
cdr3_aa: CATSRVYLRGTEAFF

j_call: TRBJ1-3
v_call: TRBV9
cdr3_aa: CASSVEGSGSGNTIYF

j_call: TRBJ2-7
v_call: TRBV12-5
cdr3_aa: CASGLARTGGSRDPIYEQYF

j_call: TRBJ2-7
v_call: TRBV5-6
cdr3_aa: CASSLGGHPSYEQYF

j_call: TRBJ1-2
v_call: TRBV19
cdr3_aa: CASSSPIGADYGYTF

j_call: TRBJ2-6
v_call: TRBV21-1
cdr3_aa: CASSKGDRGRYLSGANVLTF

j_call: TRBJ2-5
v_call: TRBV6-5
cdr3_aa: CAISAGGPETQYF

j_call: TRBJ1-4
v_call: TRBV21-1
cdr3_aa: CASSKGTGDEFF

j_call: TRBJ1-6
v_call: TRBV4-3
cdr3_aa: CASSQGGQGNSPLHF

j_call: TRBJ1-6
v_call: TRBV2
cdr3_aa: CASRQPRGTLHF